This entry features one T cell receptor (beta chain) sequence. Its matching antigen is unknown. The entry originates in a study of shared clonotypes between healthy human individuals. The study, taken as a whole, reports: Clonotypes which were not shared had lower generation probabilities than clonotypes that all four donors shared. Genetic and exposure-history diversity was limited by the small donor number.

In the naive CD8 group, cells lacked CD45RO and were positively selected for CCR7, so terminally differentiated effector memory CD45RA+ cells were left out. Each subset's genomic DNA was split evenly across several immunoSEQ plates. Methods used by the authors: ImmunoSEQ gave junction-only sequences without quality scores, so filtering differed. The data were produced by immunoSEQ multiplex PCR, yet TCRdb's version contains in-frame clones alone and is incomplete. The V and J calls and clone size are taken from that table; D and trimming were inferred from the DNA. This sample has about 700,000 clones, with around 92% found just once. Trimming pared 4 bases from V and 10 bases from J, leaving 5 bases between. Germline V lookup: CDR1 MGHDK, CDR2 SYGVNS. The CDR3 consists of 10 residues.

Sequenced material: naive CD8+ T cells sorted from blood. The chain joins TRBV25-1 to TRBJ2-1; D is unresolved. This clonotype was sampled from a man aged 30-40 years in good health. DNA of the CDR3: TGTGCCAGCAGTGGGAAAGAGCAGTTCTTC. It yields the protein CASSGKEQFF.